Listed here is a single T cell receptor (beta chain). This sample stems from a study of cytomegalovirus exposure and HLA in healthy donors. The PCR was carried out with 60 Vbeta primers and 13 Jbeta primers. The data were produced by immunoSEQ multiplex PCR, yet TCRdb's version contains in-frame clones alone and is incomplete. The sample yields some 160,000 clones, roughly four fifths seen once. The germline V gene encodes CDR1 SGHRS and CDR2 YFSETQ. Trimming took 8 bases from V and 3 from J; bases not matched to a gene: 12. The length of the CDR3 is 16 residues. The source is a woman aged 35 to 49 in good health and CMV-seronegative. The chain recombines TRBV5-1 with TRBJ1-3; 9 bases agree with TRBD1. Source material: PBMCs. The CDR3 DNA follows: TGCGCCAGTAGTATTGGGACAGGGAATCTTGGAAACACCATATATTTT. Translating it yields CASSIGTGNLGNTIYF.